The 15 T cell receptor beta chains given below trace back to one sample, sequenced in a study of blood T cell repertoires in COVID-19. Sequencing was performed with immunoSEQ multiplex PCR; in TCRdb, only in-frame clones are kept and a portion is missing. This table holds about 140,000 clones, roughly 79% found once. Source material: peripheral blood. The receptors originated from a woman aged 60-75 years with active or convalescent COVID-19.

This chain uses TRBV12-5 with TRBJ1-1, with a tentative D call TRBD1 (5 bases). CDR1 is LGHNT, CDR2 FRNRAP, per germline. The CDR3 has 19 amino acids. Trimming left V 0 bases short and J 2 bases short, with 22 bases between. CDR3 DNA: TGTGCTAGTGGTTTGGTACGAGAAGGGGATAGTCGAGATAACACTGAAGCTTTCTTT. Protein: CASGLVREGDSRDNTEAFF. Combining the CDR3 with reference TRBV12-5 and TRBJ1-1 gives the whole variable domain DARVTQTPRHKVTEMGQEVTMRCQPILGHNTVFWYRQTMMQGLELLAYFRNRAPLDDSGMPKDRFSAEMPDATLATLKIQPSEPRDSAVYFCASGLVREGDSRDNTEAFFGQGTRLTVV.

The chain links TRBV28 to TRBJ2-1, with 8 bases that match TRBD1. With V trimmed by 6 bases and J by 1 base, 8 bases remained unmatched. This CDR3 is 16 amino acids long. Per germline, CDR1 MDHEN and CDR2 SYDVKM. CDR3 in DNA: TGTGCCAGCAGCCCTCGACAGGGGTATTCCTACAATGAGCAGTTCTTC. Translating gives CASSPRQGYSYNEQFF.

This chain links TRBV19 with TRBJ1-5; D is ambiguous. Trimming took 3 bases from V and 0 from J, leaving 6 bases between them. This CDR3 contains 14 residues. Germline values: CDR1 LNHDA, CDR2 SQIVND (reference sequence). The chain's CDR3 is CASSMADSNQPQHF. The CDR3 coding sequence is TGTGCCAGTAGTATGGCGGATAGCAATCAGCCCCAGCATTTT.

The chain employs TRBV5-1 and TRBJ2-5; maybe TRBD2 (5 bases). This CDR3 has 13 amino acids. Trimming left V 5 bases short and J 2 bases short, with 10 bases between. Per germline, CDR1 SGHRS and CDR2 YFSETQ. The CDR3 region has the DNA TGCGCCAGCAGTACCAGCGGTCAAGAGACCCAGTACTTC. It translates to CASSTSGQETQYF.

The V call is TRBV15, the J call TRBJ1-2; perhaps TRBD1 as D (6 bases). V was shortened by 4 bases and J by 2 bases, with 11 bases between the two germline ends. CDR1 LNHNV and CDR2 YYDKDF come from the germline V gene (reference sequence). CDR3 length: 14 amino acids. Written as DNA, the CDR3 is TGTGCCACCAGCAAACCGACAGGAAACTATGGCTACACCTTC. It yields the protein CATSKPTGNYGYTF.

This clone was detected only a few times. This chain uses TRBV24-1 with TRBJ1-4, with no clear D. With 4 bases removed from V and 10 bases from J, the gap between germline ends came to 9 bases. CDR1 is KGHDR, CDR2 SFDVKD, per germline. The CDR3 sequence is 12 residues long. The CDR3 sequence: CATSEVGGKLFF. CDR3 in DNA: TGTGCCACCAGTGAAGTTGGCGGAAAACTGTTTTTT.

This clone was observed a single time. This rearrangement joins TRBV11-2 to TRBJ2-2; D is perhaps TRBD2 (6 bases). The CDR3 covers 15 residues. V was cut by 6 bases and J by 3 bases, with 14 bases left in between. Germline V gene lookup returns CDR1 SGHAT and CDR2 FQNNGV. The CDR3 DNA follows: TGTGCCAGCAGTCTCGCGGGGCCGCACACCGGGGAGCTGTTTTTT. Its protein is CASSLAGPHTGELFF.

V gene TRBV27 combines with J gene TRBJ1-1; 8 bases agree with TRBD1. The CDR3 covers 13 residues. V dropped 6 bases and J dropped 3; count of bases not matched to a gene: 3. CDR1 is MNHEY, CDR2 SMNVEV, per germline (reference sequence). CDR3 DNA sequence: TGTGCCAGCAGCATACAGGGGGACACTGAAGCTTTCTTT. This codes for CASSIQGDTEAFF.

A few counts support this clone. The chain is built from TRBV7-2 and TRBJ1-1; 8 nucleotides agree with TRBD1. The CDR3 consists of 13 residues. Germline lookup yields CDR1 SGHTA and CDR2 FQGNSA. V dropped 2 bases and J dropped 6; count of bases not matched to a gene: 2. The CDR3 region is CASSLQGAAEAFF. The DNA for the CDR3 is TGTGCCAGCAGCTTACAGGGGGCGGCTGAAGCTTTCTTT.

The chain uses TRBV19 and TRBJ1-3, with 8 nucleotides matching TRBD1. The CDR3 runs to 14 residues. Germline V CDR1 and CDR2: LNHDA, SQIVND (reference sequence). Trimming removed 7 bases from V and 9 bases from J; junction bases left unmatched: 11. CDR3 residues: CASTTGGELVTIYF. CDR3 nucleotide sequence: TGTGCCAGTACCACAGGGGGAGAGCTGGTCACCATATATTTT.

The V gene is TRBV28, the J gene TRBJ1-6; weak D call: TRBD1 (6 bases). Germline assignment: CDR1 MDHEN and CDR2 SYDVKM. This CDR3 region has 16 residues. V lost 3 bases to trimming and J lost 7 bases, with 16 bases between them. In DNA form, the CDR3 reads TGTGCCAGCAGTTTTTTGCCGGGACAAGGAAATTCACCCCTCCACTTT. Translated: CASSFLPGQGNSPLHF.

The chain combines TRBV6-5 with TRBJ1-2, with 7 bases matching TRBD1. The CDR3 is 14 amino acids. The V gene end was trimmed by 6 bases and the J gene end by 5 bases; junction bases not matched to a gene: 9. Germline lookup yields CDR1 MNHEY and CDR2 SVGAGI. The CDR3 region has the DNA TGTGCCAGCAGGCGAACCGGGACAGAATATGGCTACACCTTC. This encodes CASRRTGTEYGYTF.

The chain uses TRBV7-8 and TRBJ2-7; TRBD1 might be the D (6 bases). This CDR3 contains 14 residues. The germline CDR1 and CDR2 sequences are SGHVS and FQNEAQ. V was pared by 5 bases and J by 0 bases, with 11 bases between. The DNA for the CDR3 is TGTGCCAGCAGCCCCGACAGGATCTCCTACGAGCAGTACGTC. Translating it yields CASSPDRISYEQYV.

Comments on this clone: One end of the junction is discordant with germline, which a read error may explain. The sample has other DNA sequences that encode this CDR3 too. The V call is TRBV2, the J call TRBJ1-2; D might be TRBD1 (5 bases). CDR3 length equals 16 residues. In germline, CDR1 is SNHLY, CDR2 FYNNEI. In DNA form, the CDR3 reads TGTGCCAGCAGGGAAGGGGTACTCGGAGCTAACTATGGCTATACCTTC. Translating gives CASREGVLGANYGYTF.

This clone was observed once. The chain links TRBV28 to TRBJ1-5; 7 positions agree with TRBD1. Trimming at V came to 3 bases and at J to 0 bases, leaving 8 bases not matched to a gene. Germline-derived CDR1 and CDR2 are MDHEN and SYDVKM. This CDR3 has 17 amino acids. The CDR3 bases are TGTGCCAGCAGTTTCGCAGGGGGAAGGTATAGCAATCAGCCCCAGCATTTT. It is translated as CASSFAGGRYSNQPQHF.